The source of this T cell receptor (beta chain) is a study of blood T cell repertoires in COVID-19. This clone was seen a single time. Other DNA sequences from this sample encode an identical CDR3 as well. V lost 1 base and J 5 bases, leaving 9 bases between the germline ends. This CDR3 has 14 amino acids. Germline CDR1 and CDR2: SGHRS and YFSETQ. How the authors handled the data: Reference gene primer amplification gave estimated nucleated cell counts. The assay was immunoSEQ multiplex PCR, and TCRdb's table has in-frame clones only and misses some. That table gives V, J and clone size, and the DNA gave D and trimming. The table includes 140,000 or so clones, approximately 90% detected once. A Seattle source enrolled patients during active infection and followed them longitudinally.

The clonotype originates from a human donor with COVID-19, enrolled during active disease. The donor label of this sample is uncertain. The V and J genes are TRBV5-1 and TRBJ2-2, with D perhaps matching TRBD1 (7 bases). The sample was peripheral blood. The CDR3 loop is CASSLQGGTGELFF. Here the CDR3 DNA reads TGCGCCAGCAGCTTGCAGGGGGGAACCGGGGAGCTGTTTTTT.